The rows below give T cell receptor beta chains drawn from one sample of a study of blood T cells in healthy people across ages. A single record per CDR3 protein comes from TCRdb applying MiXCR to the 5' RACE reads. The table has about 670,000 distinct CDR3 sequences, roughly half seen once. Sample: blood. These receptors all come from a woman at least 80 years old in good health. Both conserved end residues are part of each CDR3. The order of the fields is V gene, clone size, CDR3 length, D gene, J gene, CDR3 protein, CDR3 DNA. D genes are given only for firm matches. A row's size may be missing; if present it is once, few, many or a size class.

TRBV2	few	13	-	TRBJ1-5	CASSGTGSQPQHF	TGTGCCAGCAGTGGAACAGGGAGTCAGCCCCAGCATTTT
TRBV10-3	-	14	-	TRBJ2-3	CAMSPGASTDTQYF	TGTGCCATGAGTCCAGGGGCTAGCACAGATACGCAGTATTTT
TRBV4-2	-	20	TRBD2	TRBJ2-1	CASSQLGRGSPQLPLNEQFF	TGTGCCAGCAGCCAACTAGGGAGGGGTTCTCCTCAACTCCCTCTAAATGAGCAGTTCTTC
TRBV5-5	-	13	-	TRBJ2-7	CASSLEGHYEQYF	TGTGCCAGCAGCTTGGAGGGACACTACGAGCAGTACTTC
TRBV3-1	once	15	TRBD1	TRBJ2-5	CASSQGTGGVDEQYF	TGTGCCAGCAGCCAAGGGACAGGGGGGGTCGATGAGCAGTACTTC
TRBV6-1	few	13	TRBD1	TRBJ2-7	CATGRDRLYEQYF	TGTGCCACCGGCCGGGACAGACTCTACGAGCAGTACTTC
TRBV4-1	once	14	-	TRBJ2-3	CASSQQQWPDTQYF	TGCGCCAGCAGCCAACAACAGTGGCCAGATACGCAGTATTTT
TRBV2	few	15	TRBD1	TRBJ1-2	CASNPGQGLDYGYTF	TGTGCCAGCAATCCGGGACAGGGGTTAGATTATGGCTACACCTTC
TRBV28	few	13	-	TRBJ2-7	CASSRGTNYEQYF	TGTGCCAGCAGTCGCGGGACGAACTACGAGCAGTACTTC
TRBV6-2/TRBV6-3	many	15	-	TRBJ2-4	CASSYGAGPKNIQYF	TGTGCCAGCAGTTATGGGGCAGGTCCCAAAAACATTCAGTACTTC